This entry features one T cell receptor beta chain sequence. Unmatched junction bases numbered 12, after V lost 4 bases and J lost 3 bases. Germline V gene data show CDR1 as MGHDK and CDR2 as SYGVNS. This CDR3 is built from 17 residues. The data were taken from a study of control samples from healthy donors and cancer patients. The protocol was immunoSEQ multiplex PCR, while the TCRdb copy is restricted to in-frame clones and leaves out a portion. The data show about 120,000 clones, with 80% to 90% seen just once and 9% to 14% held by the top ten. The chain is built from TRBV25-1 and TRBJ2-7, with 10 bases lining up with TRBD1. The sample was blood. This clonotype originated in a man younger than 45 in good health. The CDR3 region is CASSGGWGTGDGYEQYF. In DNA form, the CDR3 reads TGTGCCAGCAGTGGAGGATGGGGGACAGGGGACGGCTACGAGCAGTACTTC.